Following are 30 T cell receptor beta chains from one sample sequenced in a study of blood T cell repertoires in COVID-19. Data came from immunoSEQ multiplex PCR; TCRdb stores just in-frame clones and leaves some out. The sample has roughly 350,000 clones; almost 90% are singletons. Sequenced material: peripheral blood. These receptors came from a woman between 65 and 79 years old with COVID-19, enrolled during active disease.

The CDR3 is CASSRQGPGYTF. CDR3 DNA: TGTGCCAGCAGCCGACAGGGTCCTGGCTACACCTTC. The chain employs TRBV5-6 and TRBJ1-2; 7 bases are shared with TRBD1. The CDR3 is 12 amino acids. J lost 7 bases, V lost 4 bases, and 4 bases had no gene match. Per the germline V gene, CDR1 is SGHDT and CDR2 is YYEEEE.

V and J are TRBV19 and TRBJ2-3; TRBD1 matches at 9 bases. The J segment lost 3 bases and the V segment lost 10 bases, leaving 8 bases of the junction unmatched. Looked up from germline, CDR1 is LNHDA and CDR2 is SQIVND (reference sequence). The CDR3 runs to 14 residues. The CDR3 DNA reads as TGTGCCACTAACAGGGGGCAGTGGACAGATACGCAGTATTTT. This sequence encodes CATNRGQWTDTQYF. Complete variable domain (other parts from reference TRBV19 and TRBJ2-3): DGGITQSPKYLFRKEGQNVTLSCEQNLNHDAMYWYRQDPGQGLRLIYYSQIVNDFQKGDIAEGYSVSREKKESFPLTVTSAQKNPTAFYLCATNRGQWTDTQYFGPGTRLTVL.

This CDR3 reads CARSRNRARETQYF. In nucleotides, the CDR3 is TGTGCCAGAAGCCGAAACAGGGCTCGAGAGACCCAGTACTTC. The rearrangement uses TRBV5-3 and TRBJ2-5, with D perhaps matching TRBD1 (6 bases). TRBV5-3 is labeled an ORF, and its function is uncertain. This CDR3 contains 14 residues. V dropped 4 bases and J dropped 4 bases, with 14 bases sitting between them.

The chain employs TRBV2 and TRBJ2-7; 8 nucleotides line up with TRBD2. The end of the DNA aligns better with TRBJ2-5, so the J call may be wrong. From germline, CDR1 is SNHLY and CDR2 FYNNEI. The CDR3 has 13 residues. CDR3 sequence: CASRVLAGWTQYF. CDR3 sequence (DNA): TGTGCCAGCAGGGTCCTAGCGGGCTGGACCCAGTACTTC.

This clone was seen once. V gene TRBV29-1 combines with J gene TRBJ2-5; TRBD2 matches at 9 bases. The trim removed 5 bases at V and 5 bases at J, leaving 6 bases unmatched. The CDR3 has 13 residues. The germline V gene has CDR1 SQVTM and CDR2 ANQGSEA. The CDR3 nucleotides are TGCAGCGTTCGAGCGGGGGGACGCGAGACCCAGTACTTC. This codes for CSVRAGGRETQYF.

The rearrangement links TRBV30 to TRBJ1-2; D possibly corresponds to TRBD1 (6 bases). CDR1 is GTSNPN and CDR2 is SVGIG in the germline V gene (reference sequence). With 5 bases removed from V and 6 bases from J, the gap between germline ends came to 16 bases. CDR3 length: 13 amino acids. CDR3 protein: CAWYLQGRHGYTF. CDR3 nucleotide sequence: TGTGCCTGGTACCTACAGGGCCGGCATGGCTACACCTTC.

The chain has TRBV4-2 and TRBJ1-3; D is ambiguous. Trimming pared 4 bases from V and 11 bases from J, leaving 18 bases between. This CDR3 contains 14 residues. Germline CDR1 reads LGHNA; CDR2 reads YNFKEQ. The DNA for the CDR3 is TGTGCCAGCAGCCCCGCCTCCGGGTCGAGAGCCATATATTTT. Its translation: CASSPASGSRAIYF.

V usage is TRBV2 and J usage is TRBJ1-2; 8 nucleotides match TRBD1. Germline-derived CDR1 and CDR2 are SNHLY and FYNNEI. The CDR3 extends over 15 amino acids. V was pared by 0 bases and J by 7 bases, with 7 bases of the junction left unmatched. CDR3 DNA sequence: TGTGCCAGCAGTGAAGCGGTTCTGACAGGGGTTGGCTACACCTTC. It translates to CASSEAVLTGVGYTF.

This clone was observed a few times. The chain recombines TRBV13 with TRBJ2-3; D might be TRBD1 (5 bases). V was pared by 4 bases and J by 6 bases, with 11 bases between. CDR1 is PRHDT, CDR2 FYEKMQ, per germline (reference sequence). The CDR3 is 13 amino acids. The CDR3 reads CASSSTGGDTQYF. The CDR3 nucleotides are TGTGCCAGCAGCTCCACAGGTGGCGATACGCAGTATTTT.

As concerns this clone: Other DNA sequences in this sample translate to the same CDR3. This chain joins TRBV29-1 and TRBJ2-7, with D perhaps TRBD1 (6 bases). CDR1 and CDR2 from the germline V gene are SQVTM and ANQGSEA. The CDR3 runs 12 residues. Deletions cut 4 bases from V and 0 bases from J, with 7 bases between. CDR3 coding DNA: TGCAGCGTTGGGGACACCTCCTACGAGCAGTACTTC. Its protein product is CSVGDTSYEQYF.

This sequence joins TRBV21-1 and TRBJ1-5; the D call of TRBD1 is as the table states it, not checked on the DNA. TRBV21-1 is given as a pseudogene. The CDR3 has 13 residues. CDR3 protein: CASSKASNQPQHF. The CDR3 DNA reads as TGTGCCAGCAGCAAGGCTAGCAATCAGCCCCAGCATTTT.

The chain carries TRBV2 and TRBJ1-2; no firm D call. In germline, CDR1 is SNHLY, CDR2 FYNNEI. The CDR3 contains 11 residues. Trimming left V 9 bases short and J 4 bases short, with 9 bases between. The CDR3 loop reads CASRISYGYTF. The CDR3, as DNA: TGTGCCAGTAGAATTTCCTATGGCTACACCTTC.

This clone was observed a few times. The CDR3, as DNA: TGTGCCACCGGGTTTGGGGCTTACACTGAAGCTTTCTTT. Protein sequence: CATGFGAYTEAFF. This chain links TRBV10-3 with TRBJ1-1; possible D gene TRBD1, 5 bases. Looked up from germline, CDR1 is ENHRY and CDR2 is SYGVKD. The CDR3 totals 13 residues. The ends were cut back, 10 bases at V and 3 bases at J, with 15 bases in the middle.

This rearrangement joins TRBV7-2 to TRBJ2-7; D is perhaps TRBD1 (6 bases). The CDR3 totals 14 residues. Trimming left V 7 bases short and J 0 bases short, with 13 bases between. Germline V gene sequence: CDR1 SGHTA, CDR2 FQGNSA. In DNA form, the CDR3 reads TGTGCCAGCACCCCCCCAGGGGTCTCCTACGAGCAGTACTTC. Protein sequence: CASTPPGVSYEQYF.

This clone has a single count. The chain links TRBV2 to TRBJ1-4; D call uncertain. The CDR3 runs 11 residues. Germline values: CDR1 SNHLY, CDR2 FYNNEI. Trimming removed 7 bases from V and 6 bases from J, with 6 bases in between. CDR3 in amino acids: CASTGDEKLFF. The CDR3 DNA sequence: TGTGCCAGCACCGGGGATGAAAAACTGTTTTTT.

The chain couples TRBV5-1 to TRBJ1-2, with 8 bases lining up with TRBD1. Germline lookup yields CDR1 SGHRS and CDR2 YFSETQ. After removal of 3 bases from V and 4 bases from J, the junction contained 5 bases not matched to a gene. The CDR3 has 14 residues. DNA for the CDR3: TGCGCCAGCAGCTCGACAGGGGCGGTCTATGGCTACACCTTC. Encoded protein: CASSSTGAVYGYTF.

The V gene is TRBV9, the J gene TRBJ2-6; D perhaps matches TRBD2 (5 bases). Trimming left V 3 bases short and J 0 bases short, with 7 bases between. Germline loops: CDR1 SGDLS, CDR2 YYNGEE. The CDR3 is made up of 15 amino acids. CDR3 sequence: CASSEGVSGANVLTF. The DNA for the CDR3 is TGTGCCAGCAGCGAGGGAGTCTCTGGGGCCAACGTCCTGACTTTC.

The gene calls are TRBV9 and TRBJ1-3; TRBD1 agrees at 10 bases. Germline V gene data show CDR1 as SGDLS and CDR2 as YYNGEE. The CDR3 has 19 residues. V was pared by 0 bases and J by 3 bases, with 12 bases of the junction left unmatched. This CDR3 reads CASSVGDRGQAFLGNTIYF. DNA of the CDR3: TGTGCCAGCAGCGTAGGGGACAGGGGACAAGCATTCCTTGGAAACACCATATATTTT. Together with reference TRBV9 and TRBJ1-3, the CDR3 gives the full variable domain: DSGVTQTPKHLITATGQRVTLRCSPRSGDLSVYWYQQSLDQGLQFLIQYYNGEERAKGNILERFSAQQFPDLHSELNLSSLELGDSALYFCASSVGDRGQAFLGNTIYFGEGSWLTVV.

The J gene is TRBJ1-6, the V gene TRBV7-9; D unclear. Looked up from germline, CDR1 is SEHNR and CDR2 is FQNEAQ (reference sequence). The CDR3 runs 15 residues. The V gene lost 9 bases and the J gene lost 0 bases, with 12 bases spanning the gap. The CDR3 loop is CASQWSSSYNSPLHF. For the CDR3, the DNA is TGTGCCAGTCAGTGGAGCAGCTCCTATAATTCACCCCTCCACTTT.

V is TRBV10-2 and J is TRBJ1-4; 8 bases align to TRBD1. Germline trimming cut 6 bases from V and 5 bases from J; bases unmatched to any gene: 2. The CDR3 is made up of 13 amino acids. The germline gives CDR1 WSHSY, CDR2 SAAADI. CDR3 loop: CASRDRVNEKLFF. In DNA form, the CDR3 reads TGCGCCAGCAGGGACAGGGTGAATGAAAAACTGTTTTTT.

This clone has just a few counts. The chain employs TRBV6-5 and TRBJ2-1, with D possibly being TRBD2 (5 bases). CDR1 MNHEY and CDR2 SVGAGI come from the germline V gene. The CDR3 sequence is 14 residues long. V lost 7 bases to trimming and J lost 5 bases, with 15 bases between them. The CDR3 loop reads CASTHPGINNEQFF. The CDR3 nucleotides read TGTGCCAGCACCCACCCCGGGATTAACAATGAGCAGTTCTTC.

The chain joins TRBV27 to TRBJ2-5; 13 bases align to TRBD2. The V gene's germline CDR1 is MNHEY and CDR2 SMNVEV (reference sequence). V trimming: 6 bases; J trimming: 5 bases; junction bases outside the gene matches: 9. The CDR3 covers 16 residues. The CDR3 region has the DNA TGTGCCAGCAGACATACTAGCGGGGGGGCTTGGGAGACCCAGTACTTC. Translated, it gives CASRHTSGGAWETQYF.

Remarks on this clone: A read error may account for a junction end that differs from germline. The chain is built from TRBV2 and TRBJ1-2, with D possibly TRBD1 on 5 matching bases. Germline CDR1 is SNHLY and CDR2 is FYNNEI. This CDR3 is 14 amino acids long. The CDR3 DNA follows: TGTGCCAGCAGTAAAGCAGGGCCTAGGGGTGGCTACACCTTC. This codes for CASSKAGPRGGYTF.

V is TRBV7-9 and J is TRBJ1-1; D is unclear. CDR3 length: 15 residues. The germline V gene encodes CDR1 SEHNR and CDR2 FQNEAQ (reference sequence). V dropped 0 bases and J dropped 4 bases, with 12 bases sitting between them. The DNA for the CDR3 is TGTGCCAGCAGCTTAGCGCTAGGAGGCAGCACTGAAGCTTTCTTT. This gives the protein CASSLALGGSTEAFF.

V gene TRBV3-1 (or the pseudogene TRBV3-2) combines with J gene TRBJ1-2; D possibly corresponds to TRBD1 (5 bases). The CDR3 runs to 15 residues. Germline assignment: CDR1 LGHDT and CDR2 YNNKEL (reference sequence). The germline V and J ends were trimmed by 5 bases and 4 bases, with 17 bases remaining between them. CDR3 bases: TGTGCCAGCAGCATCCGGGGGTCCGGAACCTATGGCTACACCTTC. The encoded protein is CASSIRGSGTYGYTF.

V and J are TRBV28 and TRBJ1-1; D remains unclear. The germline gives CDR1 MDHEN, CDR2 SYDVKM. Trimming pared 3 bases from V and 5 bases from J, leaving 13 bases between. The CDR3 extends over 14 amino acids. In DNA, the CDR3 is TGTGCCAGCAGTTTGGTAGGGCGGAGGACTGAAGCTTTCTTT. Amino acids: CASSLVGRRTEAFF.

The rearrangement uses TRBV2 and TRBJ2-7; 8 positions match TRBD1. V was pared by 4 bases and J by 7 bases, with 9 bases of the junction left unmatched. CDR1 and CDR2 (germline): SNHLY, FYNNEI. The CDR3 covers 14 residues. CDR3 amino acids: CASSVRTGRREQYF. In nucleotides, the CDR3 is TGTGCCAGCAGTGTAAGGACAGGGAGAAGGGAGCAGTACTTC.

Written as DNA, the CDR3 is TGTGCCAGCAGCACAGCGGGGGGTCTCTACGAGCAGTACTTC. It encodes CASSTAGGLYEQYF. The chain has TRBV7-9 and TRBJ2-7, with 9 bases identical to TRBD2. The CDR3 spans 14 residues. Germline CDR1 SEHNR, CDR2 FQNEAQ (reference sequence). With 5 bases clipped from V and 3 bases from J, the junction kept 5 bases outside the gene matches.

This clone was seen just once. The gene calls are TRBV27 and TRBJ2-1; D is possibly TRBD2 (5 bases). The CDR3 consists of 14 residues. The V end lost 3 bases, the J end lost 2 bases, and 8 bases lay between the germline ends. CDR1 and CDR2 from the germline V gene are MNHEY and SMNVEV (reference sequence). CDR3 residues: CASSFGNPYNEQFF. The CDR3 DNA sequence: TGTGCCAGCAGTTTCGGGAACCCCTACAATGAGCAGTTCTTC.

The rearrangement joins TRBV4-1 to TRBJ1-1, with 8 bases that match TRBD1. CDR3 size: 17 residues. Germline CDR1 MGHRA, CDR2 YSYEKL. V gave up 1 base and J gave up 10 bases; unmatched junction bases: 17. CDR3 DNA: TGCGCCAGCAGCCAAGGGGTTAAGACAGGGGCCCAAGAGGGAGCTTTCTTT. It codes for CASSQGVKTGAQEGAFF.